This paragraph reports one TCR beta chain. Antigen: not known. Patients had residual fresh-frozen tumor tissue and more than two years of survival data. The primer mix had 60 V beta and 13 J beta primers. Clones were read by immunoSEQ multiplex PCR, and TCRdb kept only the in-frame ones, dropping some. This repertoire shows tens of thousands of clones, about 87% found once; its top ten account for more than 3%. From germline, CDR1 is SGHKS and CDR2 YYEKEE (reference sequence). With 0 bases removed from V and 9 bases from J, the gap between germline ends came to 13 bases. This CDR3 region has 15 residues. This entry is derived from a study of glioma-infiltrating T cells after dendritic cell vaccination. Whole-study findings and limits: Estimated pretreatment TIL content predicted outcome after dendritic cell vaccination.

The origin of this receptor is a human donor with glioblastoma. This chain links TRBV5-5 with TRBJ1-6; no clear D gene. This specimen consisted of blood, obtained before dendritic cell vaccination. The CDR3: CASSLDGPEASPLHF. CDR3 in DNA: TGTGCCAGCAGCTTGGATGGCCCGGAGGCTTCACCCCTCCACTTT.